This TCR beta chain was identified during a study of shared clonotypes between healthy human individuals. Every subset's genomic DNA went evenly onto several immunoSEQ plates. Measured with immunoSEQ multiplex PCR; TCRdb has only the in-frame clones, and not every one. The sample contains over 850,000 clones, more than 75% of which appear only once. Germline CDR1 reads KGHSH; CDR2 reads LQKENI. Deletions cut 0 bases from V and 2 bases from J, with 10 bases between. The CDR3 length is 15 residues. This clonotype originated in a man between 18 and 35 years old in good health. Some clones in this sample may be carry-over from other donors' samples. The sample was memory CD4+ T cells from PBMCs. Subset: CD45RA-negative fraction. The chain links TRBV18 to TRBJ2-5; D gene ambiguous. The CDR3 here is CASSPPGARQETQYF. The CDR3 bases are TGTGCCAGCTCACCACCAGGCGCGCGTCAAGAGACCCAGTACTTC.